Below, 15 T cell receptor beta chains from the same sample are listed, as sequenced in a study of CD8 T cells in ankylosing spondylitis. TCRdb reanalysed the 5' RACE reads using MiXCR and keeps one entry per CDR3 protein. The sample holds 350,000 or so distinct CDR3 sequences, roughly 10% seen once. Sequencing was done on a sample of blood, either unsorted or a sorted T cell fraction (not recorded which). The receptors derive from a female donor with ankylosing spondylitis or in good health (not recorded which).

Points on this clonotype: At one boundary the junction diverges from the germline segment, which might be a read error. In nucleotides, the CDR3 is TGCGCCAGCGGCCTTACAGGGGGCTACGAGCAGTCCTTC. It is translated as CASGLTGGYEQSF. The V and J genes are TRBV5-1 and TRBJ2-7; 9 bases agree with TRBD1. Looked up from germline, CDR1 is SGHRS and CDR2 is YFSETQ. The CDR3 totals 13 residues. The variable domain in full, completed from reference TRBV5-1 and TRBJ2-7, reads KAGVTQTPRYLIKTRGQQVTLSCSPISGHRSVSWYQQTPGQGLQFLFEYFSETQRNKGNFPGRFSGRQFSNSRSEMNVSTLELGDSALYLCASGLTGGYEQSFGPGTRLTVT.

The chain has TRBV20-1 and TRBJ2-7; 7 nucleotides align to TRBD1. V gave up 1 base and J gave up 3 bases; unmatched junction bases: 6. CDR1 and CDR2 (germline): DFQATT, SNEGSKA (reference sequence). There are 14 residues in the CDR3. Here the CDR3 DNA reads TGCAGTGCTAGAGTCTTCGGGACAGACTACGAGCAGTACTTC. Its translation is CSARVFGTDYEQYF.

This clonotype has at least ten counts. The chain links TRBV25-1 to TRBJ1-1; the D is unclear. Between the trimmed V and J ends, which lost 4 bases and 8 bases, there was a span of 14 bases. CDR1 is MGHDK, CDR2 SYGVNS, per germline. The CDR3 consists of 13 residues. The CDR3 reads CASSVLGSGEAFF. DNA of the CDR3: TGTGCCAGCAGTGTTCTCGGGTCTGGAGAAGCTTTCTTT. Filled out from reference TRBV25-1 and TRBJ1-1, the complete variable domain reads EADIYQTPRYLVIGTGKKITLECSQTMGHDKMYWYQQDPGMELHLIHYSYGVNSTEKGDLSSESTVSRIRTEHFPLTLESARPSHTSQYLCASSVLGSGEAFFGQGTRLTVV.

This clonotype showed up many times. The chain has TRBV5-1 and TRBJ1-4; the D is unclear. CDR3 length: 13 amino acids. The V gene lost 4 bases and the J gene lost 6 bases, with 10 bases spanning the gap. Germline-derived CDR1 and CDR2 are SGHRS and YFSETQ. As DNA, the CDR3 is TGCGCCAGCAGCCTGCAGCGGGATGAAAAACTGTTTTTT. This translates into CASSLQRDEKLFF.

In regard to this clonotype: A much larger clonotype is one base distant, so this may be a read error. The chain uses TRBV24-1 and TRBJ2-1, with D uncertain. Germline values: CDR1 KGHDR, CDR2 SFDVKD. The CDR3 is 13 amino acids. Trimming removed 2 bases at V and 9 bases at J, with 10 bases between. The CDR3 sequence is CATSDWWSGEQFF. CDR3 bases: TGTGCCACCAGTGATTGGTGGAGTGGTGAGCAGTTCTTC.

This clonotype has at least ten counts. This chain uses TRBV6-1 with TRBJ2-1; 7 nucleotides align to TRBD2. V lost 8 bases and J lost 4; bases outside the gene matches: 14. The CDR3 contains 16 residues. Germline assignment: CDR1 MNHNS and CDR2 SASEGT. CDR3 residues: CASGTFGLADYNEQFF. CDR3 sequence (DNA): TGTGCCAGCGGAACTTTCGGCCTAGCGGATTACAATGAGCAGTTCTTC.

The chain is built from TRBV12-3 or TRBV12-4 and TRBJ1-2; D possibly corresponds to TRBD1 (6 bases). Trimming took 6 bases from V and 7 from J, leaving 21 bases between them. The CDR3 length is 15 residues. CDR3: CASSPQQGQISGYTF. Here the CDR3 DNA reads TGTGCCAGCAGCCCCCAGCAGGGGCAGATCAGTGGCTACACCTTC.

This clonotype was counted ten times or more. The chain carries TRBV12-3 or TRBV12-4 and TRBJ2-7, with unresolved D. CDR3 size: 13 residues. V lost 3 bases and J lost 2, with 8 bases in between. The CDR3 DNA reads TGTGCCAGCAGTTTTGAGTTTCCCTACGAGCAGTACTTC. It codes for CASSFEFPYEQYF.

This clonotype was detected many times. The V call is TRBV20-1, the J call TRBJ2-1; maybe TRBD1 (7 bases). V shed 5 bases and J shed 0 bases, with 14 bases lying between them. CDR1 and CDR2 (germline): DFQATT, SNEGSKA (reference sequence). CDR3 length: 15 amino acids. In DNA, the CDR3 is TGCAGTGCTCAACAGGGGAGGAGCTCCTACAATGAGCAGTTCTTC. Translated, it gives CSAQQGRSSYNEQFF.

To note about this clonotype: A much larger clone differs by one base, so this may be a read error. The rearrangement links TRBV5-1 to TRBJ2-7; 8 bases line up with TRBD1. The CDR3 sequence is 14 residues long. CDR1 is SGHRS, CDR2 YFSETQ, per germline. CDR3 loop: CASSSGQGTYEQSF. CDR3 bases: TGCGCCAGCAGCTCCGGACAGGGAACCTACGAGCAGTCCTTC.

As to this clonotype: Relative to the germline gene, one junction end is altered; a read error may explain this. This rearrangement joins TRBV7-2 to TRBJ2-4; D not resolved. Germline V gene lookup returns CDR1 SGHTA and CDR2 FQGNSA. CDR3 length: 15 amino acids. Here the CDR3 reads CVSSLQPGAKNIQYF. The CDR3 nucleotides are TGTGTCAGCAGCCTCCAACCCGGGGCCAAAAACATTCAGTACTTC.

This clonotype has ten or more counts. V gene TRBV29-1 combines with J gene TRBJ2-5, with 9 bases aligning to TRBD2. Germline V lookup: CDR1 SQVTM, CDR2 ANQGSEA. The CDR3 length is 12 residues. Germline trimming cut 3 bases from V and 5 bases from J; bases unmatched to any gene: 1. The CDR3 coding sequence is TGCAGCGTTGATGCGGGAGGGGAGACCCAGTACTTC. Translated, it gives CSVDAGGETQYF.

The J gene is TRBJ2-1, the V gene TRBV6-4; TRBD2 agrees at 9 bases. Germline assignment: CDR1 MRHNA and CDR2 SNTAGT. This CDR3 has 16 residues. V trimming: 2 bases; J trimming: 6 bases; junction bases outside the gene matches: 8. The CDR3 nucleotides are TGTGCCAGCAGTGACGACCCTAGCGGGACCCCCAATGAGCAGTTCTTC. This sequence encodes CASSDDPSGTPNEQFF.

There are many counts of this clonotype. The chain joins TRBV5-1 to TRBJ2-1; D might be TRBD2 (6 bases). Trimming took 4 bases from V and 9 from J, leaving 23 bases between them. Germline V gene data show CDR1 as SGHRS and CDR2 as YFSETQ. The CDR3 is 16 residues long. This chain's CDR3 is CASSATAGTSFGEQFF. As DNA, the CDR3 is TGCGCCAGCAGCGCTACGGCCGGGACTTCCTTTGGTGAGCAGTTCTTC.

This clonotype was counted ten times or more. CDR3 nucleotides: TGCAGCGCCCGTAGCCAGGGCGGTGGCTACACCTTC. Its protein is CSARSQGGGYTF. This chain uses TRBV20-1 with TRBJ1-2, with a weak D call TRBD1 (5 bases). The CDR3 runs 12 residues. Germline assignment: CDR1 DFQATT and CDR2 SNEGSKA (reference sequence).